The present T cell receptor beta chain was sequenced within a study of T cells after yellow fever vaccination. MiXCR, run by TCRdb on the 5' RACE reads, gives a single entry per CDR3 protein. Of approximately 170,000 distinct CDR3 sequences in the sample, approximately 9.9% are singletons; the top ten hold 30% to 45%. Findings of the study overall: Weaker overall was a secondary response that nonetheless peaked faster, on day 5 versus 15.

There are a few counts of this clonotype. What it binds is not known. Sequences were derived from CD8+ T cells sorted from PBMCs, sampled 15 days after the yellow fever booster vaccination. The sequence was obtained from a man between 18 and 35 years old who received the YFV17D yellow fever vaccine.

As DNA, the CDR3 is TGTGCCAGCAGCGTCGGACAGAGGAGCTCCTATAATTCACCCCTCCACTTT. Translation: CASSVGQRSSYNSPLHF. The chain combines TRBV2 with TRBJ1-6; tentatively, D is TRBD1 (6 bases). Germline CDR1 SNHLY, CDR2 FYNNEI. The CDR3 has 17 residues. Trimming removed 6 bases from V and 0 bases from J, with 15 bases in between.